This T cell receptor (beta chain) stems from a study of blood T cell repertoires in COVID-19. As for the study in general: The United States, Italy and Spain were the sources of the acute and convalescent COVID-19 samples.

Sequenced by immunoSEQ multiplex PCR; TCRdb stores in-frame clones only, minus some. The sample records about 480,000 clones, around 89% being singletons. Recovered participants had two consecutive negative NP/OP PCR tests, healthcare professional clearance, or symptom resolution. The CDR3 has 13 amino acids. Germline V gene data show CDR1 as MNHEY and CDR2 as SVGAGI. V shed 6 bases and J shed 5 bases, with 14 bases lying between them. The origin of this receptor is a woman aged 40 to 50 who had recovered from COVID-19. The V call is TRBV6-5, the J call TRBJ2-7; possibly TRBD2 for D (6 bases). Sequencing was performed on PBMCs or T cells enriched from blood (not recorded which). The CDR3 sequence: CASSVTRRDEQYF. As DNA, the CDR3 is TGTGCCAGCAGCGTTACACGGAGGGACGAGCAGTACTTC.